The clone carrying this T cell receptor (beta chain) ranks as medium-sized in terms of frequency. The method was immunoSEQ multiplex PCR; TCRdb's version includes in-frame clones alone and lacks a portion of them. The sample holds 25,000 to 35,000 clones. This entry belongs to a study of T cells in women clearing cervical HPV infection. Source material: blood buffy coat. The clonotype originates from a woman aged 18-70 years with a cervical HPV16 infection that either progressed to CIN3+ or cleared (not recorded which).

Incomplete CDR3 DNA: TGTGCCAGCTCACCCCCAAATCCGGGACAGGACAATGAG. The encoded protein is CASSPPNPGQDNE. The CDR3 as a whole reads CASSPPNPGQDNEQFF. The chain uses TRBV18 and TRBJ2-1, with TRBD1 matching 8 bases. The DNA ends 3 residues before the CDR3 does, and the rest of the CDR3 is filled in from the germline J gene. This CDR3 is built from 16 residues. Germline-derived CDR1 and CDR2 are KGHSH and LQKENI. V dropped 3 bases and J dropped 5; count of bases not matched to a gene: 9.